This record covers a single T cell receptor (beta chain). This entry is derived from a study of blood T cell repertoires in COVID-19. Some clones are missing from TCRdb's copy, which holds only in-frame ones; the method was immunoSEQ multiplex PCR. This sample has about 200,000 clones, with 92% found just once. The sample taken for sequencing was peripheral blood. The clonotype comes from a man aged 55 to 70 with COVID-19, enrolled during active disease.

CDR3 residues: CASRKEGVPPYEQYF. CDR3 DNA: TGCGCCAGCAGAAAGGAAGGAGTACCACCCTACGAGCAGTACTTC. The rearrangement uses TRBV4-1 and TRBJ2-7; no firm D call. The CDR3 totals 15 residues. V gave up 6 bases and J gave up 2 bases, with 17 bases separating them. Germline values: CDR1 MGHRA, CDR2 YSYEKL.